The source of this TCR beta chain is a study of blood T cells in healthy people across ages. The authors ran a second PCR of about 7 to 12 cycles using a sample-barcoded 5' primer and a J-beta primer mix. TCRdb recomputed calls from the 5' RACE reads with MiXCR, one row per CDR3 protein. This sample carries 800,000 to 1,000,000 distinct CDR3 sequences, under 50% of them seen once, and the ten largest clones take 13%. Remarks on this clonotype: Its target is unknown.

The CDR3 has 8 amino acids. In germline, CDR1 is MDHEN, CDR2 SYDVKM. V lost 9 bases and J lost 11, with 8 bases in between. There were healthy Caucasian individuals from Russia, aged roughly 6 to 100, serving as donors. The total RNA that was extracted per sample amounted to at least 5 micrograms. Study outcomes and limitations: TCR beta diversity per million T cells fell roughly linearly with age.

This TCR was recovered from a man aged 25 to 45 in good health. The rearrangement uses TRBV28 and TRBJ2-7; D not certain. The specimen was blood. The CDR3 DNA is TGTGCCAGGACACCCGAGTACTTC. This translates into CARTPEYF. The full variable domain, its missing parts supplied by reference TRBV28 and TRBJ2-7, is DVKVTQSSRYLVKRTGEKVFLECVQDMDHENMFWYRQDPGLGLRLIYFSYDVKMKEKGDIPEGYSVSREKKERFSLILESASTNQTSMYLCARTPEYFGPGTRLTVT.